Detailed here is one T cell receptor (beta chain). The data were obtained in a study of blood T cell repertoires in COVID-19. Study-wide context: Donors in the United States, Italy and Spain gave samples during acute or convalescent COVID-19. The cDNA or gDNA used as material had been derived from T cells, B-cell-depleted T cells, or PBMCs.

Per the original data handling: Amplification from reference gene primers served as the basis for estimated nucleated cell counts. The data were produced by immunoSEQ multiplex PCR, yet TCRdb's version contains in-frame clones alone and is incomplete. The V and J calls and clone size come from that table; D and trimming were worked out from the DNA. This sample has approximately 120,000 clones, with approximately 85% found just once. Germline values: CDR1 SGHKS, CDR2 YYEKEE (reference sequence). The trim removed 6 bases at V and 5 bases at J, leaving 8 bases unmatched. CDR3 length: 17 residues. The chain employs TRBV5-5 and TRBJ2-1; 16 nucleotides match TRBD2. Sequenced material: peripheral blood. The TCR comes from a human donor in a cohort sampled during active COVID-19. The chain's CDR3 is CASNLPGLAGGDNEQFF. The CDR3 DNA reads TGTGCCAGCAACCTTCCGGGACTAGCGGGAGGGGACAATGAGCAGTTCTTC.